One T cell receptor (beta chain) is described in this entry. Original methodology: The authors estimated nucleated cell counts from reference gene primer amplification. Clones were read by immunoSEQ multiplex PCR, and TCRdb kept only the in-frame ones, dropping some. V and J calls and clone size are given by that table; D and trimming were obtained from the DNA. The data contain a few hundred thousand clones, 85% to 90% of them singletons. The sample belongs to a study of blood T cell repertoires in COVID-19. The wider study: COVID-19 samples from acute and convalescent phases originated in the United States, Italy and Spain. Nucleic acid was either cDNA or gDNA, and it came from T cells, B-cell-depleted T cells, or PBMCs.

The V gene's germline CDR1 is LNHDA and CDR2 SQIVND (reference sequence). Trimming cost V 5 bases and J 6 bases, with 18 bases left between them. The CDR3 extends over 15 amino acids. This chain links TRBV19 with TRBJ2-3; D is undetermined. Specimen: peripheral blood. The sequence derives from a young man with active or convalescent COVID-19. In DNA form, the CDR3 reads TGTGCCAGTAGTTCCCCCCAGGCAGGCATTGATACGCAGTATTTT. Its protein is CASSSPQAGIDTQYF.